Each of the 20 T cell receptor beta chains below was sequenced from the same sample in a study of cytotoxic CD8 clonotypes in ibrutinib-treated CLL. This table comes from immunoSEQ multiplex PCR, and its TCRdb copy is limited to in-frame clones, with some not included. The top ten hold around a third of the sample, which has over 100,000 clones, approximately 56% seen once. The specimen was PBMCs, collected after 24 months of ibrutinib treatment. Receptors originate from a human donor with chronic lymphocytic leukemia.

The chain is built from TRBV20-1 and TRBJ2-7; weak D call: TRBD1 (5 bases). Per the germline V gene, CDR1 is DFQATT and CDR2 is SNEGSKA (reference sequence). The CDR3 consists of 11 residues. The V gene lost 6 bases and the J gene lost 6 bases, with 12 bases spanning the gap. CDR3 residues: CSAAIGAEQYF. The CDR3 nucleotides read TGCAGTGCGGCAATAGGGGCCGAGCAGTACTTC.

This clone was picked up a small number of times. The chain combines TRBV27 with TRBJ1-5; D may be TRBD1 (6 bases). V lost 7 bases, J lost 0 bases, and 10 bases lay in between. The CDR3 is 14 residues long. The germline V gene encodes CDR1 MNHEY and CDR2 SMNVEV (reference sequence). The CDR3 is CASIGQSSNQPQHF. The CDR3 nucleotides read TGTGCCAGCATCGGACAGTCTAGCAATCAGCCCCAGCATTTT.

This clone was observed a few times. The chain carries TRBV25-1 and TRBJ2-3, with D possibly being TRBD2 (6 bases). Germline CDR1 MGHDK, CDR2 SYGVNS. The CDR3 extends over 11 amino acids. V lost 8 bases and J 6 bases, leaving 9 bases between the germline ends. The CDR3, as DNA: TGTGCCAGCCGCCGGGGGGATACGCAGTATTTT. Encoded protein: CASRRGDTQYF.

V is TRBV7-9 and J is TRBJ1-1; TRBD1 might be the D (6 bases). The CDR3 totals 16 residues. Deletions cut 3 bases from V and 0 bases from J, with 14 bases between. From germline, CDR1 is SEHNR and CDR2 FQNEAQ (reference sequence). The CDR3 reads CASSFPGTSVNTEAFF. The CDR3 DNA reads as TGTGCCAGCAGCTTCCCCGGGACATCTGTGAACACTGAAGCTTTCTTT.

This clone was detected a few times. The rearrangement links TRBV6-5 to TRBJ2-6; D is ambiguous. CDR1 is MNHEY and CDR2 is SVGAGI in the germline V gene. CDR3 length: 14 amino acids. The V gene lost 0 bases and the J gene lost 4 bases, with 4 bases spanning the gap. The CDR3 nucleotides read TGTGCCAGCAGTTACTCACGAGGGGCCAACGTCCTGACTTTC. Its protein is CASSYSRGANVLTF.

The chain links TRBV11-3 to TRBJ1-1; TRBD1 matches at 8 bases. CDR1 is SGHNT and CDR2 is YENEEA in the germline V gene. The CDR3 spans 15 residues. Trimming took 1 base from V and 3 from J; bases not matched to a gene: 4. CDR3 amino acids: CASSLGTGRDTEAFF. The DNA for the CDR3 is TGTGCCAGCAGCTTAGGGACAGGGAGGGACACTGAAGCTTTCTTT. The variable domain in full, with the rest retrieved from reference TRBV11-3 and TRBJ1-1, is EAGVVQSPRYKIIEKKQPVAFWCNPISGHNTLYWYLQNLGQGPELLIRYENEEAVDDSQLPKDRFSAERLKGVDSTLKIQPAELGDSAVYLCASSLGTGRDTEAFFGQGTRLTVV.

This clone was observed a single time. Germline is not matched at one junction end, which may reflect a read error. The chain employs TRBV2 and TRBJ2-7; D ambiguous. Germline CDR1 reads SNHLY; CDR2 reads FYNNEI. The CDR3 is made up of 13 amino acids. Here the CDR3 reads CASSAKLAVEQYF. CDR3 bases: TGTGCCAGTAGTGCAAAGCTGGCTGTTGAGCAGTACTTC.

V usage is TRBV5-4 and J usage is TRBJ1-6; D not certain. Per the germline V gene, CDR1 is SGHNT and CDR2 is YYREEE (reference sequence). V was shortened by 1 base and J by 4 bases, with 9 bases between the two germline ends. The CDR3 loop spans 15 amino acids. The CDR3 loop reads CASSLSADYNSPLHF. Written as DNA, the CDR3 is TGTGCCAGCAGCTTGTCCGCGGATTATAATTCACCCCTCCACTTT.

This chain joins TRBV6-4 and TRBJ2-7; no definite D call. Germline V gene data show CDR1 as MRHNA and CDR2 as SNTAGT. V lost 2 bases and J 3 bases, leaving 8 bases between the germline ends. This CDR3 is 13 amino acids long. CDR3 bases: TGTGCCAGCAGTGACGGCTTAGGCTACGAGCAGTACTTC. Translation: CASSDGLGYEQYF.

This clone was observed a few times. The chain combines TRBV30 with TRBJ1-6, with TRBD1 identical over 7 bases. In germline, CDR1 is GTSNPN, CDR2 SVGIG (reference sequence). The CDR3 loop spans 19 amino acids. The V segment lost 0 bases and the J segment 0 bases; nucleotides outside the gene matches: 11. CDR3 sequence reads: CAWSVSRRQGASYNSPLHF. The DNA of the CDR3 is TGTGCCTGGAGTGTTTCCCGCCGACAGGGCGCCTCCTATAATTCACCCCTCCACTTT. Full variable domain (missing parts from reference TRBV30 and TRBJ1-6): SQTIHQWPATLVQPVGSPLSLECTVEGTSNPNLYWYRQAAGRGLQLLFYSVGIGQISSEVPQNLSASRPQDRQFILSSKKLLLSDSGFYLCAWSVSRRQGASYNSPLHFGNGTRLTVT.

The rearrangement joins TRBV7-8 to TRBJ2-2; a possible D gene is TRBD2 (5 bases). The CDR3 has 15 amino acids. V lost 1 base, J lost 7 bases, and 13 bases lay in between. Germline assignment: CDR1 SGHVS and CDR2 FQNEAQ. DNA of the CDR3: TGTGCCAGCAGCTTAGTTCCGGCAGGAGGCGGGGAGCTGTTTTTT. This sequence encodes CASSLVPAGGGELFF.

This CDR3 reads CATSRDRSEQGSDTQYF. For the CDR3, the DNA is TGTGCCACCAGCAGAGATCGTTCGGAACAGGGATCGGATACGCAGTATTTT. The chain couples TRBV15 to TRBJ2-3, with D possibly matching TRBD1 (6 bases). From germline, CDR1 is LNHNV and CDR2 YYDKDF (reference sequence). The CDR3 covers 17 residues. Trimming took off 0 bases at V and 6 bases at J, with 19 bases between the two ends.

The chain couples TRBV5-1 to TRBJ2-7, with 7 positions matching TRBD1. Germline CDR1 and CDR2: SGHRS and YFSETQ. Trimming cost V 5 bases and J 0 bases; bases outside gene matches: 2. The CDR3 covers 13 residues. The CDR3 reads CASRTGSSYEQYF. CDR3 coding DNA: TGCGCCAGCAGGACAGGGAGCTCCTACGAGCAGTACTTC.

The rearrangement links TRBV9 to TRBJ2-5; 8 bases are shared with TRBD2. There are 15 residues in the CDR3. Germline V CDR1 and CDR2: SGDLS, YYNGEE. Germline trimming cut 0 bases from V and 1 base from J; bases unmatched to any gene: 2. CDR3 nucleotide sequence: TGTGCCAGCAGCGTAGCGGGGGGGCCCCAAGAGACCCAGTACTTC. Translation gives CASSVAGGPQETQYF.

The V call is TRBV7-2, the J call TRBJ1-2; no definite D call. V was cut by 1 base and J by 4 bases, with 10 bases left in between. The CDR3 is 14 residues long. Germline CDR1 reads SGHTA; CDR2 reads FQGNSA. CDR3 sequence reads: CASSLEVETYGYTF. CDR3 nucleotides: TGTGCCAGCAGCTTAGAGGTGGAGACCTATGGCTACACCTTC. The complete variable domain, with remaining parts taken from reference TRBV7-2 and TRBJ1-2, reads GAGVSQSPSNKVTEKGKDVELRCDPISGHTALYWYRQSLGQGLEFLIYFQGNSAPDKSGLPSDRFSAERTGGSVSTLTIQRTQQEDSAVYLCASSLEVETYGYTFGSGTRLTVV.

This clone was detected a few times. The J gene is TRBJ2-5, the V gene TRBV2; no firm D call. In germline, CDR1 is SNHLY, CDR2 FYNNEI. The CDR3 runs 14 residues. Trimming removed 1 base from V and 6 bases from J, with 12 bases in between. CDR3 amino acids: CASSEDLGRKTQYF. The CDR3 nucleotides are TGTGCCAGCAGTGAAGACCTGGGTCGGAAGACCCAGTACTTC.

This clone showed up just a few times. The chain carries TRBV7-2 and TRBJ2-2; perhaps TRBD2 as D (5 bases). Between the trimmed V and J ends, which lost 1 base and 7 bases, there was a span of 13 bases. The germline V gene encodes CDR1 SGHTA and CDR2 FQGNSA. This CDR3 is built from 15 residues. The CDR3 here is CASSLDPTRGGELFF. In nucleotides, the CDR3 is TGTGCCAGCAGCTTAGACCCAACTAGAGGCGGGGAGCTGTTTTTT.

This clone was detected a few times. The chain combines TRBV6-1 with TRBJ1-5, with 10 bases identical to TRBD1. CDR1 is MNHNS and CDR2 is SASEGT in the germline V gene. This CDR3 spans 17 amino acids. V shed 4 bases and J 3 bases; nucleotides not matched to a gene: 9. The CDR3: CASSGETGGEFNQPQHF. CDR3 in DNA: TGTGCCAGCAGTGGCGAGACAGGGGGCGAATTCAATCAGCCCCAGCATTTT.

The J gene is TRBJ2-2, the V gene TRBV9; no firm D call. V was shortened by 4 bases and J by 7 bases, with 14 bases between the two germline ends. CDR1 and CDR2 from the germline V gene are SGDLS and YYNGEE. This CDR3 has 14 residues. CDR3 nucleotide sequence: TGTGCCAGCAGCCCTCGACAAGTCATCGGGGAGCTGTTTTTT. It is translated as CASSPRQVIGELFF.

This clone was seen ten or more times. The chain recombines TRBV6-9 with TRBJ2-7; D ambiguous. V lost 3 bases, J lost 2 bases, and 8 bases lay in between. Germline V lookup: CDR1 MNHGY, CDR2 SVAAGI. The CDR3 covers 13 residues. The CDR3 nucleotides read TGTGCCAGCAGTTACAGTAGGCCCTACGAGCAGTACTTC. It encodes CASSYSRPYEQYF.